The clone carrying this T cell receptor beta chain was picked up a small number of times. Its target is unknown. The data were obtained in a study of cytomegalovirus exposure and HLA in healthy donors. General study points: A later analysis reportedly found that, within productive TCRs, an Asian-associated ancestry cluster had fewer N-insertions than the mean observed across the roughly 610 donors. According to reports, the classifier identified cytomegalovirus status with high specificity and sensitivity. A later analysis, which compared TCR beta chains of equal frequency, found the HLA-associated ones more clonally expanded. Immune exposure was documented only through CMV serostatus.

This CDR3 spans 13 amino acids. After removal of 3 bases from V and 5 bases from J, the junction contained 1 base not matched to a gene. In germline, CDR1 is KGHSH, CDR2 LQKENI. The PCR contained 60 Vbeta and 13 Jbeta primers. The protocol was immunoSEQ multiplex PCR, while the TCRdb copy is restricted to in-frame clones and leaves out a portion. Of about 160,000 clones in the sample, approximately 80% are singletons; the top ten hold 2% to 3%. This clonotype was obtained from a middle-aged woman in good health and CMV-seropositive. This sequence joins TRBV18 and TRBJ2-1, with TRBD2 identical over 7 bases. Sample: PBMCs. Here the CDR3 reads CASSPGRDNEQFF. The DNA of the CDR3 is TGTGCCAGCTCACCGGGGAGGGACAATGAGCAGTTCTTC.